The subject of this entry is one T cell receptor beta chain. The data were taken from a study of blood T cells in healthy people across ages. Across the study: Every two T cells gave about one barcoded beta molecule via template switching.

A sample-barcoded 5' primer and a J-beta primer mix were used in a second PCR of about 6 to 12 cycles. Unique molecular identifiers of 12 random nucleotides labeled each cDNA. A single record per CDR3 protein comes from TCRdb applying MiXCR to the 5' RACE reads. The sample has nearly 800,000 distinct CDR3 sequences, roughly 25% seen once; the top ten hold around 3.6%. The CDR3 is 16 amino acids. Germline lookup yields CDR1 SGHAT and CDR2 FQNNGV. Trimming at V came to 4 bases and at J to 3 bases, leaving 6 bases not matched to a gene. These sequences were also reported in another study, on T cells of mothers and their children. That report notes: T cell clones that were persistent and microchimeric went undetected.

This clonotype was obtained from a boy younger than 18 in good health. The sample comprised blood. V gene TRBV11-2 combines with J gene TRBJ2-6; 7 bases align to TRBD1. The CDR3 sequence: CASSSYSGGGANVLTF. CDR3 in DNA: TGTGCCAGCAGCTCTTACTCAGGGGGTGGGGCCAACGTCCTGACTTTC.